This TCR beta chain stems from a study of identical twins. This CDR3 has 16 residues. Germline V CDR1 and CDR2: MGHRA, YSYEKL. V gave up 3 bases and J gave up 2 bases; unmatched junction bases: 9. Each CDR3 protein gets one entry after TCRdb re-called the 5' RACE reads with MiXCR. The table includes about 890,000 distinct CDR3 sequences, roughly an eighth detected once. The sample was also reused in another study, on yellow fever vaccine responses in identical twins.

The TCR was taken from a woman under 30 in good health. Sequenced input: PBMCs. The rearrangement uses TRBV4-1 and TRBJ1-1; TRBD1 matches at 7 bases. CDR3 region: CASSQKDRFDNTEAFF. The CDR3 region has the DNA TGCGCCAGCAGCCAGAAGGACAGGTTTGACAACACTGAAGCTTTCTTT.